This TCR beta chain was obtained from a study of identical twins. Findings and limits, study-wide: Researchers reported excess low generation probability among twin-shared out-of-frame alpha sequences. Beta clonotypes that were abundant in cord blood contained fewer insertions, a pattern absent from memory repertoires.

Details on this clonotype: What it recognizes is unknown.

V shed 6 bases, J shed 2 bases, and the junction held 6 bases outside the gene matches. The CDR3 is 15 residues long. In germline, CDR1 is MNHEY, CDR2 SMNVEV (reference sequence). TCRdb reanalysed the 5' RACE reads using MiXCR and keeps one entry per CDR3 protein. This repertoire shows around 490,000 distinct CDR3 sequences, 13% to 15% found once; its top ten account for more than 0.4%. This same sample was also taken into another study, of yellow fever vaccine responses in identical twins.

The chain recombines TRBV27 with TRBJ1-1; the match to TRBD1 covers 10 bases. This sequence was found in a woman aged 18-29 years in good health. The source material was CD4+ T cells sorted from blood. CDR3 in DNA: TGTGCCAGCAGAGTCAGGGACAGGGGAAACACTGAAGCTTTCTTT. This gives the protein CASRVRDRGNTEAFF.